This T cell receptor beta chain came from a study of a mutant IDH1 vaccine in newly diagnosed glioma. Profiling relied on immunoSEQ multiplex PCR, and the TCRdb table lists in-frame clones only, not all of them. The data contain under 70,000 clones, about 86% of them singletons. Remarks on this clone: The antigen remains unidentified.

Germline CDR1 reads SEHNR; CDR2 reads FQNEAQ (reference sequence). The V end was cut by 1 base, the J end by 5 bases, with 13 bases between. The CDR3 is made up of 15 amino acids. As to time point: week 5, during vaccination. Every vaccine dose comprised 300 ug of mutant IDH1 20-mer peptide plus topical imiquimod. The source was PBMCs, collected from a glioma patient whose treatment included an IDH1 peptide vaccine. This clonotype originated in a woman in her 50s with glioma. This chain joins TRBV7-9 and TRBJ2-3; D perhaps matches TRBD2 (7 bases). The CDR3 DNA sequence: TGTGCCAGCAGCTTAGAGGGGGGGCGAGAAGATACGCAGTATTTT. It translates to CASSLEGGREDTQYF. The variable domain in full, with the rest retrieved from reference TRBV7-9 and TRBJ2-3, is DTGVSQNPRHKITKRGQNVTFRCDPISEHNRLYWYRQTLGQGPEFLTYFQNEAQLEKSRLLSDRFSAERPKGSFSTLEIQRTEQGDSAMYLCASSLEGGREDTQYFGPGTRLTVL.